Each of the 29 T cell receptor beta chains below was sequenced from the same sample in a study of T cell responses to AZD1222 COVID-19 vaccine. Here immunoSEQ multiplex PCR was the method, and the copy in TCRdb shows in-frame clones only, minus some. The sample contains approximately 180,000 clones, over 80% of which appear only once. Sequences were derived from peripheral blood, sampled on day 0 of AZD1222 vaccination. Receptors originate from an adult in good health.

V gene TRBV7-9 combines with J gene TRBJ1-1; D remains unclear. V lost 4 bases, J lost 0 bases, and 21 bases lay in between. Germline V CDR1 and CDR2: SEHNR, FQNEAQ (reference sequence). The CDR3 sequence is 18 residues long. CDR3 nucleotides: TGTGCCAGCAGCTCCCTACTCCTCAGGCCGGGGATGAACACTGAAGCTTTCTTT. This translates into CASSSLLLRPGMNTEAFF.

This chain connects TRBV24-1 to TRBJ1-4; no firm D call. Trimming shortened V by 4 bases and J by 5 bases, and 13 bases separated the two germline ends. Germline-derived CDR1 and CDR2 are KGHDR and SFDVKD. This CDR3 region has 15 residues. CDR3 protein: CATSDGTDVNEKLFF. CDR3 in DNA: TGTGCCACCAGTGACGGAACAGACGTGAATGAAAAACTGTTTTTT.

The V gene is TRBV5-1, the J gene TRBJ1-6; TRBD1 is a possible D gene (6 bases). Germline lookup yields CDR1 SGHRS and CDR2 YFSETQ. V was clipped by 1 base and J by 7 bases, with 9 bases between them. The CDR3 consists of 14 residues. DNA of the CDR3: TGCGCCAGCAGCTTGACAGGGAGGAATTCACCCCTCCACTTT. It yields the protein CASSLTGRNSPLHF.

V is TRBV12-3 or TRBV12-4 and J is TRBJ2-7; a weak D match, TRBD1 (6 bases). V lost 6 bases and J lost 6, with 12 bases in between. There are 12 residues in the CDR3. DNA for the CDR3: TGTGCCAGCAGACAGGGAATTGCCGAGCAGTACTTC. Its translation: CASRQGIAEQYF.

This rearrangement joins TRBV18 to TRBJ1-1; D is possibly TRBD1 (5 bases). The germline V gene encodes CDR1 KGHSH and CDR2 LQKENI. This CDR3 region has 15 residues. The V and J ends lost 3 bases and 3 bases respectively, with 14 bases between them. CDR3 loop: CASSPGQGRDTEAFF. CDR3 coding DNA: TGTGCCAGCTCACCTGGGCAGGGAAGGGACACTGAAGCTTTCTTT.

The chain carries TRBV20-1 and TRBJ1-5, with D unresolved. CDR1 and CDR2 from the germline V gene are DFQATT and SNEGSKA (reference sequence). V lost 3 bases to trimming and J lost 12 bases, with 3 bases between them. The CDR3 length is 8 residues. CDR3 residues: CSARGQHF. As DNA, the CDR3 is TGCAGTGCTAGGGGCCAGCATTTT.

The CDR3 region is CASSEAAGVYF. DNA for the CDR3: TGCGCCAGCAGTGAAGCGGCAGGGGTGTACTTC. The V gene is TRBV10-1, the J gene TRBJ2-7, with D possibly TRBD1 on 6 matching bases. The CDR3 sequence is 11 residues long. V shed 3 bases and J shed 12 bases, with 12 bases lying between them. The germline gives CDR1 WNHNN, CDR2 SYGVQD (reference sequence).

The CDR3 DNA reads TGTGCCACCAGTGATTTCAGGGGCGGGGACAGGGGGTGTTCCCGGACCAATTCACCCCTCCACTTT. Protein sequence: CATSDFRGGDRGCSRTNSPLHF. This chain uses TRBV24-1 with TRBJ1-6; 11 bases agree with TRBD1. The CDR3 is made up of 22 amino acids. Germline trimming cut 1 base from V and 7 bases from J; bases unmatched to any gene: 20. Germline V gene sequence: CDR1 KGHDR, CDR2 SFDVKD.

The chain couples TRBV28 to TRBJ2-1; 8 bases are shared with TRBD2. Germline V gene data show CDR1 as MDHEN and CDR2 as SYDVKM. The V and J ends lost 7 bases and 3 bases, in that order; junction bases with no gene match: 5. This CDR3 is built from 14 residues. The CDR3 DNA reads as TGTGCCAGCACCAGCGGGGGACTCTACAATGAGCAGTTCTTC. It is translated as CASTSGGLYNEQFF.

This chain links TRBV28 with TRBJ1-6, with D uncertain. Germline V gene lookup returns CDR1 MDHEN and CDR2 SYDVKM. The CDR3 is made up of 14 amino acids. With 7 bases removed from V and 14 bases from J, the gap between germline ends came to 21 bases. DNA of the CDR3: TGTGCCAGCACCTGGGAGGGCGCTTATTCGGCCCTCCACTTT. This gives the protein CASTWEGAYSALHF.

This clone has more than one count but fewer than ten. At one of its ends the junction is not consistent with the germline gene, which may arise from a read error. The rearrangement links TRBV5-1 to TRBJ1-1; 10 nucleotides match TRBD1. There are 14 residues in the CDR3. Germline V lookup: CDR1 SGHRS, CDR2 YFSETQ. The CDR3 spells CASSSGQGNAEAFF. The CDR3 nucleotides are TGCGCCAGCAGCTCGGGACAGGGGAACGCTGAAGCTTTCTTT.

On this clone: Other DNA sequences in the same sample also yield this CDR3. The CDR3 bases are TGTGCCAGTAGTATTGGGGACAGGGGGAACACTGAAGCTTTCTTT. Translating gives CASSIGDRGNTEAFF. The chain combines TRBV19 with TRBJ1-1, with 10 bases matching TRBD1. Losses at the gene ends were 3 bases for V and 1 base for J; bases not matched to a gene: 2. Germline V gives CDR1 LNHDA, CDR2 SQIVND (reference sequence). The CDR3 loop spans 15 amino acids.

This clone has a handful of counts. The gene calls are TRBV19 and TRBJ1-5, with a weak D call TRBD1 (6 bases). This CDR3 region has 15 residues. The germline V and J ends were trimmed by 4 bases and 7 bases, with 17 bases remaining between them. Germline-derived CDR1 and CDR2 are LNHDA and SQIVND (reference sequence). CDR3 in DNA: TGTGCCAGTAGTACCGTCGGAGGGGGAGGCCAGCCCCAGCATTTT. This codes for CASSTVGGGGQPQHF.

V gene TRBV10-2 combines with J gene TRBJ1-2, with D unclear. Between the trimmed V and J ends, which lost 1 base and 5 bases, there was a span of 11 bases. Per the germline V gene, CDR1 is WSHSY and CDR2 is SAAADI. The CDR3 has 14 amino acids. The chain's CDR3 is CASSEWRVEYGYTF. In nucleotides, the CDR3 is TGCGCCAGCAGTGAGTGGAGGGTAGAGTATGGCTACACCTTC.

The chain carries TRBV24-1 and TRBJ2-3; D is ambiguous. The ends were cut back, 3 bases at V and 6 bases at J, with 12 bases in the middle. The germline V gene has CDR1 KGHDR and CDR2 SFDVKD. The length of the CDR3 is 14 residues. DNA of the CDR3: TGTGCCACCAGTGATGGATCAGGATGGGATACGCAGTATTTT. It translates to CATSDGSGWDTQYF.

The genes are TRBV18 and TRBJ1-1, with D unresolved. The germline V gene has CDR1 KGHSH and CDR2 LQKENI. CDR3 size: 13 residues. V shed 2 bases and J shed 8 bases, with 12 bases lying between them. CDR3 nucleotide sequence: TGTGCCAGCTCACCAAGGCAGGCTCAGGAAGCTTTCTTT. This translates into CASSPRQAQEAFF.

The V and J genes are TRBV11-2 and TRBJ1-1; D not resolved. V dropped 0 bases and J dropped 4 bases, with 9 bases sitting between them. This CDR3 region has 14 residues. The germline V gene has CDR1 SGHAT and CDR2 FQNNGV. The CDR3 DNA reads as TGTGCCAGCAGCTTAGATATAAAGGGCACTGAAGCTTTCTTT. This translates into CASSLDIKGTEAFF.

The rearrangement uses TRBV28 and TRBJ2-1, with TRBD2 matching over 10 bases. The CDR3 covers 14 residues. Trimming at V came to 9 bases and at J to 8 bases, leaving 10 bases not matched to a gene. From germline, CDR1 is MDHEN and CDR2 SYDVKM. CDR3 DNA sequence: TGTGCCAGTTTCAGCGGGGGGGCCGACGATGAGCAGTTCTTC. This codes for CASFSGGADDEQFF.

J is TRBJ1-5 and V is TRBV27; D remains unclear. Trimming stripped 3 bases from V and 1 base from J, with 10 bases between. This CDR3 has 15 amino acids. Looked up from germline, CDR1 is MNHEY and CDR2 is SMNVEV (reference sequence). The CDR3 reads CASSFKLTSNQPQHF. The CDR3 DNA reads as TGTGCCAGCAGTTTTAAACTGACCAGCAATCAGCCCCAGCATTTT.

The V and J genes are TRBV6-2 or TRBV6-3 and TRBJ1-6; no definite D call. V dropped 3 bases and J dropped 10 bases, with 10 bases sitting between them. The CDR3 spans 13 residues. The germline V gene has CDR1 MNHEY and CDR2 SVGEGT. CDR3 protein: CASSYWEGSPLHF. CDR3 DNA sequence: TGTGCCAGCAGTTATTGGGAAGGATCACCCCTCCACTTT.

This clone was observed a handful of times. The chain recombines TRBV6-2 or TRBV6-3 with TRBJ1-1; no reliable D call. CDR1 is MNHEY, CDR2 SVGEGT, per germline. The CDR3 sequence is 13 residues long. Trimming took 0 bases from V and 1 from J, leaving 3 bases between them. CDR3 DNA: TGTGCCAGCAGTTACTCTTGGAACACTGAAGCTTTCTTT. Protein product: CASSYSWNTEAFF.

The DNA for the CDR3 is TGTGCCAGCAGCTCTACGCGGGACTACACCGGGGAGCTGTTTTTT. Protein sequence: CASSSTRDYTGELFF. The chain couples TRBV6-5 to TRBJ2-2; weak D call: TRBD2 (6 bases). This CDR3 region has 15 residues. The V and J ends lost 6 bases and 3 bases respectively, with 14 bases between them. Germline values: CDR1 MNHEY, CDR2 SVGAGI.

This chain uses TRBV5-4 with TRBJ2-7, with D perhaps TRBD2 (5 bases). Germline CDR1 is SGHNT and CDR2 is YYREEE (reference sequence). With 2 bases removed from V and 2 bases from J, the gap between germline ends came to 8 bases. CDR3 length: 13 amino acids. The CDR3 loop is CASSFGLAYEQYF. As DNA, the CDR3 is TGTGCCAGCAGCTTCGGACTCGCCTACGAGCAGTACTTC.

The chain employs TRBV9 and TRBJ1-2, with D unresolved. The CDR3 is 15 amino acids. Germline values: CDR1 SGDLS, CDR2 YYNGEE. Trimming took off 1 base at V and 1 base at J, with 11 bases between the two ends. CDR3 nucleotide sequence: TGTGCCAGCAGCGTATCGTCGTCGGGTAACTATGGCTACACCTTC. It is translated as CASSVSSSGNYGYTF.

The chain joins TRBV3-1 (or the pseudogene TRBV3-2) to TRBJ1-6; D remains ambiguous. The length of the CDR3 is 14 residues. The germline gives CDR1 LGHDT, CDR2 YNNKEL (reference sequence). Trimming shortened V by 4 bases and J by 8 bases, and 12 bases separated the two germline ends. This CDR3 is CASSPDGRDSPLHF. CDR3 sequence (DNA): TGTGCCAGCAGCCCTGACGGGCGGGATTCACCCCTCCACTTT.

The rearrangement uses TRBV19 and TRBJ2-1; D is undetermined. The V end lost 5 bases, the J end lost 3 bases, and 14 bases lay between the germline ends. The germline V gene encodes CDR1 LNHDA and CDR2 SQIVND (reference sequence). CDR3 length: 15 residues. CDR3 DNA sequence: TGTGCCAGTAGTGCCCAGTGGGGTCTCTACAATGAGCAGTTCTTC. Its translation is CASSAQWGLYNEQFF.

J is TRBJ2-5 and V is TRBV6-5, with a possible D match to TRBD1 (6 bases). Deletions cut 7 bases from V and 5 bases from J, with 17 bases between. Germline CDR1 reads MNHEY; CDR2 reads SVGAGI. This CDR3 contains 14 residues. The CDR3 bases are TGTGCCAGCAACCACTATCAGGGGTGGGAGACCCAGTACTTC. Protein sequence: CASNHYQGWETQYF.

The chain links TRBV29-1 to TRBJ1-4; a weak D match, TRBD1 (5 bases). The CDR3 has 11 residues. Germline assignment: CDR1 SQVTM and CDR2 ANQGSEA. The germline V and J ends were trimmed by 2 bases and 12 bases, with 10 bases remaining between them. In nucleotides, the CDR3 is TGCAGCGTTGAATATGGAGGGGAACTGTTTTTT. This sequence encodes CSVEYGGELFF.

V gene TRBV3-1 (or the pseudogene TRBV3-2) combines with J gene TRBJ1-3; tentative D call: TRBD1 (5 bases). V lost 0 bases, J lost 1 base, and 10 bases lay in between. This CDR3 comprises 16 residues. CDR1 is LGHDT, CDR2 YNNKEL, per germline (reference sequence). The CDR3 bases are TGTGCCAGCAGCCAAGACTGGGGGACTTCTGGAAACACCATATATTTT. Translated, it gives CASSQDWGTSGNTIYF.